This TCR beta chain was identified in a study of blood T cell repertoires in COVID-19. Study-wide context: Specimens from acute and convalescent COVID-19 originated in the United States, Italy and Spain.

Profiling relied on immunoSEQ multiplex PCR, and the TCRdb table lists in-frame clones only, not all of them. The table includes 180,000 or so clones, roughly 88% detected once. Germline values: CDR1 SGHAT, CDR2 FQNNGV. This CDR3 has 14 amino acids. Deletions cut 2 bases from V and 0 bases from J, with 8 bases between. Participants were placed into cohorts based on the clinical history they reported. Sequencing was carried out using PBMCs or T cells enriched from blood (not recorded which). The TCR comes from a woman younger than 45 who had recovered from COVID-19. The J gene is TRBJ2-7, the V gene TRBV11-2, with D possibly matching TRBD2 (5 bases). The CDR3 DNA is TGTGCCAGCAGCTTACCGGGGATCTCCTACGAGCAGTACTTC. Translating it yields CASSLPGISYEQYF.